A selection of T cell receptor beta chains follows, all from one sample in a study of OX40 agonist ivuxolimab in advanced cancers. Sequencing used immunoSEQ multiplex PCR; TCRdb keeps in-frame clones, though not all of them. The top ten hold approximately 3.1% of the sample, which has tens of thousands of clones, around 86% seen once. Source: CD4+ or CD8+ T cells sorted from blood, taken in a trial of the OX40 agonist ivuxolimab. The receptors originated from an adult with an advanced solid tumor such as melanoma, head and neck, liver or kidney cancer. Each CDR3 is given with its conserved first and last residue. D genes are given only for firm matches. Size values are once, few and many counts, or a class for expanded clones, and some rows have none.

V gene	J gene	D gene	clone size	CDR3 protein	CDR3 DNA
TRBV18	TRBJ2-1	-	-	CASSPDQSSYNEQFF	TGTGCCAGCTCACCCGACCAGTCCTCCTACAATGAGCAGTTCTTC
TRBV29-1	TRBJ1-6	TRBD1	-	CSVADRGYNSPLHF	TGCAGCGTTGCCGACAGGGGATATAATTCACCCCTCCACTTT
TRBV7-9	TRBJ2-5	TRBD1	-	CASSFKRQGQETQYF	TGTGCCAGCAGCTTTAAACGACAGGGCCAAGAGACCCAGTACTTC
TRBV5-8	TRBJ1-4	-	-	CASSLGGQTNEKLFF	TGTGCCAGCAGCTTGGGGGGACAAACTAATGAAAAACTGTTTTTT
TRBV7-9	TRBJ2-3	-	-	CASSLISSFNEDTDTQYF	TGTGCCAGCAGCTTAATCAGTTCCTTTAACGAGGACACAGATACGCAGTATTTT
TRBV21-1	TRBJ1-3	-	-	CASSPPRTGDGSGNTIYF	TGTGCCAGCAGCCCCCCAAGGACAGGGGACGGTTCTGGAAACACCATATATTTT
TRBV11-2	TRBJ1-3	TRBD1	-	CASSLNQGEIYF	TGTGCCAGCAGCTTGAACCAGGGGGAAATATATTTT
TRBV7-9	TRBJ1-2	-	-	CASSLAGSRLRYGYTF	TGTGCCAGCAGCTTAGCAGGGAGCCGCTTGAGGTATGGCTACACCTTC
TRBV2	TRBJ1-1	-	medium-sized	CASQYFRDTLDTEAFF	TGTGCCTCGCAGTACTTCAGGGACACCCTTGACACTGAAGCTTTCTTT
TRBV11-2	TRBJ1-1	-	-	CASSHPAGWQMNTEAFF	TGTGCCAGCAGCCACCCGGCGGGGTGGCAGATGAACACTGAAGCTTTCTTT
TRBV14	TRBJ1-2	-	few	CASSQVLGTDGYTF	TGTGCCAGCAGCCAAGTTCTGGGGACTGATGGCTACACCTTC
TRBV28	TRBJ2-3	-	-	CASSFPKGAAEQYF	TGTGCCAGCAGTTTTCCTAAAGGGGCAGCCGAGCAGTATTTT
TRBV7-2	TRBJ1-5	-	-	CASSLMGSNQPQHF	TGTGCCAGCAGCTTAATGGGGAGCAATCAGCCCCAGCATTTT
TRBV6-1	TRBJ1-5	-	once	CASTTRNQPQHF	TGTGCCAGCACCACTCGTAATCAGCCCCAGCATTTT
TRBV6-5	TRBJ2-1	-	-	CASTPGGRDEQFF	TGTGCCAGCACCCCAGGGGGGCGGGATGAGCAGTTCTTC
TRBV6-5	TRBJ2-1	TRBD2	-	CASSFRGGALWDEQFF	TGTGCCAGCAGTTTTCGCGGGGGGGCCCTTTGGGATGAGCAGTTCTTC
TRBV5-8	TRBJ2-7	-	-	CASSRGVPTYEQYF	TGTGCCAGCAGTCGAGGGGTCCCTACCTACGAGCAGTACTTC
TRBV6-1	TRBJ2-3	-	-	CASSAPNHWKDTQYF	TGTGCCAGCAGTGCGCCGAACCACTGGAAGGATACGCAGTATTTT
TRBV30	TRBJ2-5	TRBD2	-	CAWSRREGRETQYF	TGTGCCTGGAGTCGGCGGGAGGGGCGAGAGACCCAGTACTTC
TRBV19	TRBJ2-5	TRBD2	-	CASSSSGGAGLAGSAGETQYF	TGTGCCAGTAGTAGCTCAGGGGGCGCGGGACTAGCGGGAAGCGCGGGGGAGACCCAGTACTTC
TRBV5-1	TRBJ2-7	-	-	CASSLGDTDEQYF	TGCGCCAGCAGCTTGGGGGACACCGACGAGCAGTACTTC
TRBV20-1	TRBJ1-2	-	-	CSAPIRSGYTF	TGCAGTGCCCCAATTAGGTCTGGCTACACCTTC
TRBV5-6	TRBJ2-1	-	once	CASSLSGTSYNEQFF	TGTGCCAGCAGCTTGTCCGGGACCTCCTACAATGAGCAGTTCTTC
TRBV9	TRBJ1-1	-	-	CASSGGKGGTNTEAFF	TGTGCCAGCAGCGGAGGTAAGGGGGGGACGAACACTGAAGCTTTCTTT
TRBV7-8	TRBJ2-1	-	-	CASSFDRLSYNEQFF	TGTGCCAGCAGCTTTGACAGGTTGTCCTACAATGAGCAGTTCTTC